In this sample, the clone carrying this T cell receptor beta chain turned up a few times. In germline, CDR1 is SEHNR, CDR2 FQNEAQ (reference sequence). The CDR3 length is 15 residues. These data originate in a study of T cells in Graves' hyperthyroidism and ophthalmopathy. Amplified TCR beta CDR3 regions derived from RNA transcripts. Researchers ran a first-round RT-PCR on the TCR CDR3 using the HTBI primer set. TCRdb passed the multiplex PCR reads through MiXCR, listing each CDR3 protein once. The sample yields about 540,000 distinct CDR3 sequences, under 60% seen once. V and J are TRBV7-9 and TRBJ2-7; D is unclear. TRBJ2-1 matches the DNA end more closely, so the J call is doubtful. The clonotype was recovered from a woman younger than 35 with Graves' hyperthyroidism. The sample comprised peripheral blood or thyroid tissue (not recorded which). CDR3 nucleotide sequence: TGTGCCAGCAGCTTAGTTGGTCTGCCGCCTAATGAGCAGTTCTTC. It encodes CASSLVGLPPNEQFF.